Sequencing of this T cell receptor (beta chain) was carried out in a study of cytomegalovirus exposure and HLA in healthy donors. General study results and limits: According to a later analysis, TCR clusters from the first cohort tended to co-occur in the approximately 120 validation repertoires.

From the approximately 120-subject validation cohort, which was separate from the roughly 670-subject first cohort, the donors were drawn. Details on this clone: The antigen remains unidentified.

CDR3 length: 16 amino acids. V lost 1 base to trimming and J lost 4 bases; unmatched junction nucleotides: 5. The germline CDR1 and CDR2 sequences are SNHLY and FYNNEI. The assay was immunoSEQ multiplex PCR, and TCRdb's table has in-frame clones only and misses some. The sample lists approximately 160,000 clones, 89% occurring once. Sequencing input: PBMCs. The V and J genes are TRBV2 and TRBJ2-3, with TRBD2 identical over 10 bases. The TCR sequence derives from a man in his late teens or twenties in good health and CMV-seropositive. This chain's CDR3 is CASSEESGGVADTQYF. CDR3 nucleotide sequence: TGTGCCAGCAGTGAAGAGAGCGGGGGGGTAGCAGATACGCAGTATTTT. The entire variable domain, with the rest obtained from reference TRBV2 and TRBJ2-3, is as follows: EPEVTQTPSHQVTQMGQEVILRCVPISNHLYFYWYRQILGQKVEFLVSFYNNEISEKSEIFDDQFSVERPDGSNFTLKIRSTKLEDSAMYFCASSEESGGVADTQYFGPGTRLTVL.